These 21 T cell receptor beta chains were sequenced from one sample in a study of blood T cell repertoires in COVID-19. Repertoires were generated with immunoSEQ multiplex PCR, while TCRdb's copy carries only in-frame clones and drops some. The table shows around 240,000 clones, with about 88% occurring only once. The sample consisted of peripheral blood. The source of these receptors is a man aged 35-49 years with acute or convalescent COVID-19.

The chain is built from TRBV5-5 and TRBJ1-3; the D gene is possibly TRBD1 (6 bases). Germline lookup yields CDR1 SGHKS and CDR2 YYEKEE (reference sequence). Trimming took off 4 bases at V and 3 bases at J, with 11 bases between the two ends. This CDR3 is 14 amino acids long. As DNA, the CDR3 is TGTGCCAGCAGCACGGACAGAAGTGGAAACACCATATATTTT. It yields the protein CASSTDRSGNTIYF.

The rearrangement uses TRBV7-9 and TRBJ1-2; 7 nucleotides agree with TRBD1. J gave up 3 bases and V 1 base, and 2 bases lay outside the gene matches. Germline CDR1 is SEHNR and CDR2 is FQNEAQ (reference sequence). CDR3 length equals 14 residues. The CDR3 DNA sequence: TGTGCCAGCAGCTTAGGTACAGGGGACTATGGCTACACCTTC. Protein sequence: CASSLGTGDYGYTF.

The chain carries TRBV19 and TRBJ1-1, with D maybe TRBD1 (6 bases). This CDR3 contains 17 residues. Germline values: CDR1 LNHDA, CDR2 SQIVND (reference sequence). V was clipped by 3 bases and J by 0 bases, with 17 bases between them. CDR3 sequence reads: CASSIYQTGTLNTEAFF. CDR3 nucleotides: TGTGCCAGTAGTATCTATCAAACAGGGACCCTGAACACTGAAGCTTTCTTT.

The chain links TRBV28 to TRBJ1-2; 10 bases align to TRBD1. Germline V gives CDR1 MDHEN, CDR2 SYDVKM. The CDR3 contains 16 residues. The J segment lost 5 bases and the V segment lost 4 bases, leaving 10 bases of the junction unmatched. As DNA, the CDR3 is TGTGCCAGCAGTTATACCGGGACAGGGGAGTTGTATGGCTACACCTTC. Its translation: CASSYTGTGELYGYTF.

The gene calls are TRBV12-2 and TRBJ1-1; the table's D call, TRBD1, was not checked against the DNA. TRBV12-2 is marked as a pseudogene. This CDR3 contains 16 residues. CDR3 loop: CASRLAGTDLNTEAFF. As DNA, the CDR3 is TGTGCAAGTCGCTTAGCTGGGACAGATTTGAACACTGAAGCTTTCTTT.

V gene TRBV11-2 combines with J gene TRBJ1-2; D is possibly TRBD1 (6 bases). In germline, CDR1 is SGHAT, CDR2 FQNNGV. The CDR3 length is 14 residues. The V end was cut by 1 base, the J end by 3 bases, with 9 bases between. The CDR3: CASSLGGGDYGYTF. CDR3 coding DNA: TGTGCCAGCAGCTTAGGTGGGGGCGACTATGGCTACACCTTC.

The V call is TRBV6-2 or TRBV6-3, the J call TRBJ1-1, with 8 bases that match TRBD1. The germline CDR1 and CDR2 sequences are MNHEY and SVGEGT. The CDR3 contains 14 residues. J lost 9 bases, V lost 5 bases, and 11 bases had no gene match. The CDR3 bases are TGTGCCAGCAGTCGGACAGGGATCACTAGCCAAGCTTTCTTT. Encoded protein: CASSRTGITSQAFF.

This clone was seen only a few times. V gene TRBV21-1 combines with J gene TRBJ1-5. TRBV21-1 is shown as a pseudogene. The CDR3 is 20 residues long. CDR3 loop: CASSHSFGPLHQYSNQPQHF. The CDR3 coding sequence is TGTGCCAGCAGCCACTCTTTCGGCCCACTACACCAATATAGCAATCAGCCCCAGCATTTT.

The chain has TRBV3-1 (or the pseudogene TRBV3-2) and TRBJ1-3; weak D call: TRBD1 (5 bases). Deletions cut 1 base from V and 4 bases from J, with 8 bases between. Per the germline V gene, CDR1 is LGHDT and CDR2 is YNNKEL (reference sequence). This CDR3 is built from 14 residues. CDR3 amino acids: CASSQGQLGNTIYF. For the CDR3, the DNA is TGTGCCAGCAGCCAAGGACAGTTAGGAAACACCATATATTTT.

The chain joins TRBV2 to TRBJ2-1; 7 bases are a match to TRBD2. Trimming at V came to 5 bases and at J to 6 bases, leaving 13 bases not matched to a gene. CDR1 and CDR2 (germline): SNHLY, FYNNEI. This CDR3 is built from 16 residues. The CDR3, as DNA: TGTGCCAGCAGTAGGCGGGACCAGCCGGGGGGCAATGAGCAGTTCTTC. Amino acid sequence: CASSRRDQPGGNEQFF. The full variable domain, completed using reference TRBV2 and TRBJ2-1, is EPEVTQTPSHQVTQMGQEVILRCVPISNHLYFYWYRQILGQKVEFLVSFYNNEISEKSEIFDDQFSVERPDGSNFTLKIRSTKLEDSAMYFCASSRRDQPGGNEQFFGPGTRLTVL.

V gene TRBV5-5 combines with J gene TRBJ1-2, with TRBD1 identical over 7 bases. The CDR3 is 13 residues long. Germline V lookup: CDR1 SGHKS, CDR2 YYEKEE (reference sequence). Trimming removed 1 base from V and 7 bases from J; junction bases left unmatched: 4. The CDR3 nucleotides are TGTGCCAGCAGCTTGCAAGGGGGCGGTGGCTACACCTTC. Encoded protein: CASSLQGGGGYTF.

This chain joins TRBV2 and TRBJ1-1, with D uncertain. CDR3 length: 11 residues. With 7 bases removed from V and 12 bases from J, the gap between germline ends came to 15 bases. Germline CDR1 and CDR2: SNHLY and FYNNEI. The CDR3 DNA reads as TGTGCCAGCAACTTGGAGGGATTCCCTTTCTTT. Residues: CASNLEGFPFF.

V gene TRBV5-5 combines with J gene TRBJ1-5; D gene ambiguous. Trimming shortened V by 2 bases and J by 3 bases, and 12 bases separated the two germline ends. The CDR3 spans 15 residues. Germline CDR1 SGHKS, CDR2 YYEKEE (reference sequence). The CDR3 spells CASSFTDGLNQPQHF. The CDR3 bases are TGTGCCAGCAGCTTCACTGACGGACTCAATCAGCCCCAGCATTTT.

The rearrangement joins TRBV11-3 to TRBJ2-5; possibly TRBD2 for D (6 bases). Trimming pared 1 base from V and 2 bases from J, leaving 11 bases between. This CDR3 comprises 15 residues. The germline CDR1 and CDR2 sequences are SGHNT and YENEEA. The CDR3 loop reads CASSLGASAQETQYF. The CDR3 DNA reads TGTGCCAGCAGCTTAGGGGCTAGCGCGCAAGAGACCCAGTACTTC.

The chain employs TRBV5-6 and TRBJ1-1; 7 bases match TRBD1. The CDR3 covers 12 residues. Per the germline V gene, CDR1 is SGHDT and CDR2 is YYEEEE. J gave up 8 bases and V 4 bases, and 5 bases lay outside the gene matches. The CDR3 protein is CASSDPTGEAFF. The DNA for the CDR3 is TGTGCCAGCAGCGATCCGACAGGGGAAGCTTTCTTT. The variable domain in full, with the rest retrieved from reference TRBV5-6 and TRBJ1-1, is DAGVTQSPTHLIKTRGQQVTLRCSPKSGHDTVSWYQQALGQGPQFIFQYYEEEERQRGNFPDRFSGHQFPNYSSELNVNALLLGDSALYLCASSDPTGEAFFGQGTRLTVV.

This chain links TRBV18 with TRBJ1-1; 7 nucleotides match TRBD1. CDR1 and CDR2 from the germline V gene are KGHSH and LQKENI. J lost 5 bases, V lost 7 bases, and 7 bases had no gene match. CDR3 length: 13 residues. The CDR3 DNA sequence: TGTGCCAGCTTACAACAGGGGTGGACTGAAGCTTTCTTT. Its translation is CASLQQGWTEAFF.

The chain carries TRBV5-1 and TRBJ1-2; maybe TRBD1 (5 bases). Trimming took 6 bases from V and 3 from J, leaving 12 bases between them. The CDR3 covers 13 residues. Germline assignment: CDR1 SGHRS and CDR2 YFSETQ. CDR3 in amino acids: CASKLATDYGYTF. The CDR3 DNA reads TGCGCCAGCAAGTTGGCGACAGACTATGGCTACACCTTC.

This chain uses TRBV14 with TRBJ2-5; 11 nucleotides match TRBD2. Germline V gene sequence: CDR1 SGHDN, CDR2 FVKESK. CDR3 length equals 15 residues. After removal of 5 bases from V and 4 bases from J, the junction contained 6 bases not matched to a gene. The CDR3 here is CASSFRLAGTETQYF. In DNA, the CDR3 is TGTGCCAGCAGCTTTCGACTAGCGGGGACAGAGACCCAGTACTTC.

The rearrangement links TRBV3-1 (or the pseudogene TRBV3-2) to TRBJ2-3; D possibly corresponds to TRBD2 (5 bases). Germline values: CDR1 LGHDT, CDR2 YNNKEL (reference sequence). The V end lost 4 bases, the J end lost 4 bases, and 12 bases lay between the germline ends. The length of the CDR3 is 14 residues. The CDR3 nucleotides are TGTGCCAGCAGCCTCGGAGGCCCACCAGATACGCAGTATTTT. Amino acid sequence: CASSLGGPPDTQYF.

A remark on this clone: The junction and the germline gene differ at one end; a read error may be behind it. The rearrangement uses TRBV3-1 (or the pseudogene TRBV3-2) and TRBJ2-7; D is undetermined. CDR1 is LGHDT, CDR2 YNNKEL, per germline (reference sequence). This CDR3 is 10 amino acids long. The CDR3 spells CASSQDRLGF. In nucleotides, the CDR3 is TGTGCCAGCAGCCAAGATAGACTGGGCTTC.

In this sample, this clone turned up once. The rearrangement links TRBV29-1 to TRBJ2-1; TRBD2 matches 7 bases. The CDR3 runs to 15 residues. Germline V gene sequence: CDR1 SQVTM, CDR2 ANQGSEA. V was pared by 6 bases and J by 4 bases, with 12 bases of the junction left unmatched. DNA of the CDR3: TGCAGCGTGACGTTCGGGCAGGGAGGGTACAATGAGCAGTTCTTC. This encodes CSVTFGQGGYNEQFF.